This T cell receptor beta chain was recorded in a study of blood T cell repertoires in COVID-19 (dated by TCRdb to 2020 to 2021). Regarding the complete study: Samples from collaborators originated in the United States, Italy and Spain and spanned both the acute and convalescent phases of COVID-19. A freely available public database, intended as a resource for researchers studying the immune response to SARS-CoV-2, is where the repertoires were released. The dataset comprised deeply sampled blood TCRbeta repertoires from subjects exposed to, actively infected with, or recovered from COVID-19. HLA class I and class II types, where available, came from metadata supplied by the sample provider rather than from assay-based typing. Sample metadata almost always included a de-identified subject ID, COVID-19 status, age in years and sex. The samples were drawn from two sources: the first 160 participants of the ongoing ImmuneRACE study, and 950 to 1,500 subjects contributed by 6 global collaborators. The material from the prospective study consisted of cDNA or gDNA derived from T cells, B-cell-depleted T cells, or PBMCs.

The germline ends are 9 bases apart after V is trimmed by 6 bases and J by 6 bases. CDR1 is given as ENHRY and CDR2 as SYGVKD, both from the germline V gene. Measured from the cysteine to the phenylalanine, the CDR3 is 12 residues long. Of the read, only the CDR3 DNA is kept; its 36 bases are in frame from base 1. This clone was detected only a few times. Its antigen is unknown. Base qualities are not recorded, but no much larger clone differs from it by a single base. Whole blood was collected in K2EDTA tubes by collaborating institutions according to the institutions' own protocols. For TCRbeta analysis, collaborators shipped samples as frozen whole blood, isolated PBMCs, or DNA extracted from either of those sample types. TCRbeta CDR3 regions were amplified from genomic DNA using the immunoSEQ Assay, a bias-controlled multiplex PCR. In the source study's methods: The number of nucleated cells in each sample was estimated by amplification of reference gene primers within the assay. Sequence reads were collapsed and filtered to measure the absolute abundance of every unique TCRbeta CDR3 rearrangement. For each sample, productive Simpson clonality was calculated by taking the square root of Simpson's diversity index across productive rearrangements. In its TCRdb copy, this immuneACCESS table keeps in-frame sequences only and misses some clones. Where compared with another copy, unresolved V genes explain less than half of these, and the others have no known cause. The V and J calls and clone size were taken over from that table, and D and trimming were inferred from the DNA. This sample gives 140,000 to 150,000 clones in total; approximately 92% of them show up just once. The ten largest clones capture approximately 3% of the sample.

Study-level results and caveats: How much clinical and demographic metadata was included differed by source and by participant, and the metadata was provided uncurated.

This clonotype was sampled from a woman aged 60-75 years with active COVID-19. The rearranged chain carries TRBV10-3 and TRBJ1-5; the D region possibly corresponds to TRBD1 (5 bases align). Sequencing used peripheral blood. The base sequence is TGTGCCATCAGCCTCGGGGGTCAGCCCCAGCATTTT. Its amino acids are CAISLGGQPQHF.